A selection of T cell receptor beta chains follows, all from one sample in a study of shared clonotypes between healthy human individuals. The protocol was immunoSEQ multiplex PCR, while the TCRdb copy is restricted to in-frame clones and leaves out a portion. The sample lists millions of clones; 90% to 95% were seen once. The sequenced material came from naive CD4+ T cells sorted from blood. Receptors were obtained from a man between 18 and 35 years old in good health. The CDR3 runs from the conserved cysteine through the conserved F or W. Fields, in order: V gene, D gene, J gene, clone size, CDR3 DNA, CDR3 protein. The D gene is left open where the match is weak. Size is stated for part of the rows, as once, few or many counts, or as a class when the clone is expanded.

V gene: TRBV5-4
D gene: .
J gene: TRBJ1-5
clone size: .
CDR3 DNA: TGTGCCAGCAGCTTGGGCGGGGGCGATCAGCCCCAGCATTTT
CDR3 protein: CASSLGGGDQPQHF

V gene: TRBV10-2
D gene: .
J gene: TRBJ1-5
clone size: .
CDR3 DNA: TGCGCCAGCAGTTCTTATGGAGGTTCCAATCAGCCCCAGCATTTT
CDR3 protein: CASSSYGGSNQPQHF

V gene: TRBV5-1
D gene: .
J gene: TRBJ2-3
clone size: .
CDR3 DNA: TGCGCCAGCAGCTTGGAGAGGTTCGGGGATACGCAGTATTTT
CDR3 protein: CASSLERFGDTQYF

V gene: TRBV7-2
D gene: TRBD1
J gene: TRBJ1-5
clone size: once
CDR3 DNA: TGTGCCAGCAGCTTAGAACAGGGGACCCTTCAGCCCCAGCATTTT
CDR3 protein: CASSLEQGTLQPQHF

V gene: TRBV10-3
D gene: .
J gene: TRBJ2-3
clone size: .
CDR3 DNA: TGTGCCATCAGGAGCGGAGATACGCAGTATTTT
CDR3 protein: CAIRSGDTQYF

V gene: TRBV7-2
D gene: .
J gene: TRBJ2-2
clone size: .
CDR3 DNA: TGTGCCAGCAGCTTACGGATGAACACCGGGGAGCTGTTTTTT
CDR3 protein: CASSLRMNTGELFF

V gene: TRBV28
D gene: .
J gene: TRBJ1-1
clone size: .
CDR3 DNA: TGTGCCAGCAGTGCCCAGAGGGGCAGGACTGAAGCTTTCTTT
CDR3 protein: CASSAQRGRTEAFF

V gene: TRBV15
D gene: .
J gene: TRBJ1-2
clone size: .
CDR3 DNA: TGTGCCACCAGCAGAGATCGTCTCTCTGAGGCCTATGGCTACACCTTC
CDR3 protein: CATSRDRLSEAYGYTF

V gene: TRBV7-8
D gene: TRBD2
J gene: TRBJ2-7
clone size: .
CDR3 DNA: TGTGCCAGCAGCCGAGCCGGGAGGGCCTACGAGCAGTACTTC
CDR3 protein: CASSRAGRAYEQYF

V gene: TRBV4-3
D gene: .
J gene: TRBJ2-6
clone size: .
CDR3 DNA: TGCGCCAGCAGCCAAGTACTATGGGACTCTGGGGCCAACGTCCTGACTTTC
CDR3 protein: CASSQVLWDSGANVLTF

V gene: TRBV2
D gene: .
J gene: TRBJ2-2
clone size: .
CDR3 DNA: TGTGCCAGCAGTGAGTGGTCGAAGGAGCTGTTTTTT
CDR3 protein: CASSEWSKELFF

V gene: TRBV5-1
D gene: .
J gene: TRBJ2-1
clone size: .
CDR3 DNA: TGCGCCAGCAGCACGGACAGTCGATCCTACAATGAGCAGTTCTTC
CDR3 protein: CASSTDSRSYNEQFF

V gene: TRBV29-1
D gene: TRBD1
J gene: TRBJ2-1
clone size: .
CDR3 DNA: TGCAGCGTCGAGGGGGCGGGTTATGAGCAGTTCTTC
CDR3 protein: CSVEGAGYEQFF

V gene: TRBV6-1
D gene: .
J gene: TRBJ1-4
clone size: .
CDR3 DNA: TGTGCCAGCAGTGAAAGGTCGACTAATGAAAAACTGTTTTTT
CDR3 protein: CASSERSTNEKLFF

V gene: TRBV30
D gene: .
J gene: TRBJ1-3
clone size: .
CDR3 DNA: TGTGCCTGGACCCCGGTTAGAGCCTCTGGAAACACCATATATTTT
CDR3 protein: CAWTPVRASGNTIYF

V gene: TRBV11-2
D gene: .
J gene: TRBJ1-2
clone size: .
CDR3 DNA: TGTGCCAGCAGCTTAGACAGGGTCGGCTATGGCTACACCTTC
CDR3 protein: CASSLDRVGYGYTF

V gene: TRBV5-1
D gene: .
J gene: TRBJ2-1
clone size: .
CDR3 DNA: TGCGCCAGCAGCTTGGCCCGGGAGCAGTTCTTC
CDR3 protein: CASSLAREQFF

V gene: TRBV19
D gene: .
J gene: TRBJ1-2
clone size: .
CDR3 DNA: TGTGCCAGTAGTATCGGGGGGCACACCTATGGCTACACCTTC
CDR3 protein: CASSIGGHTYGYTF

V gene: TRBV10-3
D gene: .
J gene: TRBJ1-2
clone size: .
CDR3 DNA: TGTGCCATCAGTGAGTCGTTGTTGACTAACTATGGCTACACCTTC
CDR3 protein: CAISESLLTNYGYTF

V gene: TRBV28
D gene: TRBD2
J gene: TRBJ2-1
clone size: .
CDR3 DNA: TGTGCCAGCAGTAGCCCGGGACTAGGCTGGCATGAGCAGTTCTTC
CDR3 protein: CASSSPGLGWHEQFF

V gene: TRBV18
D gene: .
J gene: TRBJ1-5
clone size: .
CDR3 DNA: TGTGCCAGCTCACCATATCAGTTTCAGCCCCAGCATTTT
CDR3 protein: CASSPYQFQPQHF

V gene: TRBV29-1
D gene: TRBD1
J gene: TRBJ2-7
clone size: once
CDR3 DNA: TGCAGCGCCAGCCAGGCAGGGGGTCCCTACGAGCAGTACTTC
CDR3 protein: CSASQAGGPYEQYF

V gene: TRBV2
D gene: .
J gene: TRBJ2-5
clone size: .
CDR3 DNA: TGTGCCAGCAGTAGGGGCCAGACCGAGACCCAGTACTTC
CDR3 protein: CASSRGQTETQYF

V gene: TRBV10-3
D gene: TRBD2
J gene: TRBJ2-7
clone size: .
CDR3 DNA: TGTGCCATCAGTATGACTAGCGGAATTCTGTACGAGCAGTACTTC
CDR3 protein: CAISMTSGILYEQYF

V gene: TRBV15
D gene: TRBD2
J gene: TRBJ2-7
clone size: .
CDR3 DNA: TGTGCCACCAGCAGGAAAAGCGGGAGGGTCGGCAACGAGCAGTACTTC
CDR3 protein: CATSRKSGRVGNEQYF

V gene: TRBV27
D gene: TRBD2
J gene: TRBJ2-7
clone size: .
CDR3 DNA: TGTGCCAGCCGGACCCGACTAGCGGTTTTCTACGAGCAGTACTTC
CDR3 protein: CASRTRLAVFYEQYF

V gene: TRBV27
D gene: TRBD2
J gene: TRBJ2-3
clone size: few
CDR3 DNA: TGTGCCAGCAGTTTATTACTAGCGGGGGATACGCAGTATTTT
CDR3 protein: CASSLLLAGDTQYF

V gene: TRBV7-7
D gene: .
J gene: TRBJ1-1
clone size: .
CDR3 DNA: TGTGCTAGCAGCTTAAGAGAGAACACTGAAGCTTTCTTT
CDR3 protein: CASSLRENTEAFF

V gene: TRBV7-9
D gene: TRBD1
J gene: TRBJ1-5
clone size: once
CDR3 DNA: TGTGCCAGCAGCCGGGACAGGGACGATCAGCCCCAGCATTTT
CDR3 protein: CASSRDRDDQPQHF

V gene: TRBV7-7
D gene: .
J gene: TRBJ2-7
clone size: .
CDR3 DNA: TGTGCTAGCAGCTTAGGTCGGGAGTACGAGCAGTACTTC
CDR3 protein: CASSLGREYEQYF

V gene: TRBV9
D gene: .
J gene: TRBJ1-1
clone size: .
CDR3 DNA: TGTGCCAGCAGCGTTGGCAGGGAGGGCACTGAAGCTTTCTTT
CDR3 protein: CASSVGREGTEAFF

V gene: TRBV14
D gene: .
J gene: TRBJ1-1
clone size: .
CDR3 DNA: TGTGCCAGCAGCCTCGGGACGAACACTGAAGCTTTCTTT
CDR3 protein: CASSLGTNTEAFF

V gene: TRBV10-2
D gene: .
J gene: TRBJ2-7
clone size: .
CDR3 DNA: TGCGCCAGCAGTGAGTCAGGTACCTACGAGCAGTACTTC
CDR3 protein: CASSESGTYEQYF

V gene: TRBV27
D gene: TRBD1
J gene: TRBJ1-1
clone size: .
CDR3 DNA: TGTGCCAGCAGTTTAGCAGGGGGTCCGACTGAAGCTTTCTTT
CDR3 protein: CASSLAGGPTEAFF

V gene: TRBV7-2
D gene: TRBD1
J gene: TRBJ1-2
clone size: .
CDR3 DNA: TGTGCCAGCAGCCCACGGACAGGGGGCTACTATGGCTACACCTTC
CDR3 protein: CASSPRTGGYYGYTF

V gene: TRBV4-3
D gene: .
J gene: TRBJ1-1
clone size: .
CDR3 DNA: TGCGCCAGCAGCCAAGGGGACACAGGGCTGGGTGCTTTCTTT
CDR3 protein: CASSQGDTGLGAFF

V gene: TRBV15
D gene: .
J gene: TRBJ1-5
clone size: .
CDR3 DNA: TGTGCCACCAGCAGGGGCCCGGACGGGGTTGGCAATCAGCCCCAGCATTTT
CDR3 protein: CATSRGPDGVGNQPQHF

V gene: TRBV5-1
D gene: .
J gene: TRBJ2-1
clone size: .
CDR3 DNA: TGCGCCAGCAGTCCAGGACAGTTTACCTACAATGAGCAGTTCTTC
CDR3 protein: CASSPGQFTYNEQFF

V gene: TRBV9
D gene: .
J gene: TRBJ2-7
clone size: .
CDR3 DNA: TGTGCCAGCAGCGTCAATAGCGCCCGCTCCTACGAGCAGTACTTC
CDR3 protein: CASSVNSARSYEQYF

V gene: TRBV18
D gene: TRBD1
J gene: TRBJ1-2
clone size: .
CDR3 DNA: TGTGCCAGCTCACTAACTAGGACAGGGGATGGCTACACCTTC
CDR3 protein: CASSLTRTGDGYTF